What follows describes a single TCR beta chain. The junction departs from the called germline gene at one end, perhaps through a read error. Blood RNA came from unsorted whole blood; germline DNA was also extracted. The template, 500 ng total RNA, yielded TCR beta cDNA made with a constant-region primer. A slightly modified ARM-PCR protocol with three nested multiplex PCR rounds produced these TCR beta libraries. TCRdb processed the multiplex PCR reads anew with MiXCR; each CDR3 protein has one entry. The data hold about 330,000 distinct CDR3 sequences, with roughly 61% observed a single time. The data stem from a study of tumor-infiltrating lymphocytes in primary liver carcinoma. Source material: peripheral blood. This receptor was obtained from a man aged 35-49 years with primary liver carcinoma and hepatitis B virus infection.

CDR3 DNA: TGTGTCAGCAGCTTTTACCTGGACAGGGAACACGAGCAGTACTTC. The encoded protein is CVSSFYLDREHEQYF. The V gene is TRBV11-1, the J gene TRBJ2-7; 8 nucleotides align to TRBD1. The CDR3 extends over 15 amino acids. Looked up from germline, CDR1 is SGHAT and CDR2 is FQDESV (reference sequence).